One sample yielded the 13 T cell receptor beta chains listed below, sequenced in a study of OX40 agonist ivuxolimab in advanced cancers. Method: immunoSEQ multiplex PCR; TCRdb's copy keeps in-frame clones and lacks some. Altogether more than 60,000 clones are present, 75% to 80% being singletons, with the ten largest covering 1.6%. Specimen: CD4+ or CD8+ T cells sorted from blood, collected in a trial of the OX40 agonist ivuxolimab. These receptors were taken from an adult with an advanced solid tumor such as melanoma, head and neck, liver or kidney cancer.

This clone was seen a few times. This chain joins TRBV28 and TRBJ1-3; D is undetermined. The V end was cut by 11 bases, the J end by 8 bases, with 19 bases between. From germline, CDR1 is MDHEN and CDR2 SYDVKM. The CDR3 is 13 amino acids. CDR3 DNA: TGTGCCTCCTCGGCGCCCCCCCTTGACACCATATATTTT. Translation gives CASSAPPLDTIYF.

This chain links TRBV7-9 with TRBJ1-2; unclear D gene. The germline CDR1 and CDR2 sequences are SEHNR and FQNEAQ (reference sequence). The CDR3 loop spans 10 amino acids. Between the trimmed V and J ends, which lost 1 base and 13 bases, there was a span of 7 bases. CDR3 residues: CASSLEAVTF. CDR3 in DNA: TGTGCCAGCAGCTTAGAAGCGGTCACCTTC.

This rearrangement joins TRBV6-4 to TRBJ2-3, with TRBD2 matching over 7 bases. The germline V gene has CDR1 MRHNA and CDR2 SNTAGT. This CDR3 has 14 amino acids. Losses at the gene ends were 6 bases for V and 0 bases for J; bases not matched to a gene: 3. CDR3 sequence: CASSGGTSTDTQYF. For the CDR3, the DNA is TGTGCCAGCAGCGGGGGGACTAGCACAGATACGCAGTATTTT.

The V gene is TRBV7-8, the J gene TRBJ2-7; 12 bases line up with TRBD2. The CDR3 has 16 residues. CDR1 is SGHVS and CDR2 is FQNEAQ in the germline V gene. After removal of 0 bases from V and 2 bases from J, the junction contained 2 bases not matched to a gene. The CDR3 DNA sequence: TGTGCCAGCAGCTTAGCACTAGCGGGAGGCACCTACGAGCAGTACTTC. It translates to CASSLALAGGTYEQYF. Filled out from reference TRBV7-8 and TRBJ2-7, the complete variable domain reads GAGVSQSPRYKVAKRGQDVALRCDPISGHVSLFWYQQALGQGPEFLTYFQNEAQLDKSGLPSDRFFAERPEGSVSTLKIQRTQQEDSAVYLCASSLALAGGTYEQYFGPGTRLTVT.

The CDR3 spells CASSPSQLADTQYF. In DNA form, the CDR3 reads TGTGCCAGCTCACCTTCTCAATTGGCAGATACGCAGTATTTT. This chain connects TRBV18 to TRBJ2-3; no clear D. Looked up from germline, CDR1 is KGHSH and CDR2 is LQKENI. V lost 3 bases and J lost 4, with 11 bases in between. The CDR3 is made up of 14 amino acids. Looking up the rest from reference TRBV18 and TRBJ2-3 gives the full variable domain: NAGVMQNPRHLVRRRGQEARLRCSPMKGHSHVYWYRQLPEEGLKFMVYLQKENIIDESGMPKERFSAEFPKEGPSILRIQQVVRGDSAAYFCASSPSQLADTQYFGPGTRLTVL.

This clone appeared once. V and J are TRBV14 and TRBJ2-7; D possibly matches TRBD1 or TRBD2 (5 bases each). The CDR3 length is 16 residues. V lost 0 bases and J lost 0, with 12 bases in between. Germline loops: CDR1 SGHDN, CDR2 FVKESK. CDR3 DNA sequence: TGTGCCAGCAGCCAAGATTCCGGGACGGCCTCCTACGAGCAGTACTTC. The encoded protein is CASSQDSGTASYEQYF.

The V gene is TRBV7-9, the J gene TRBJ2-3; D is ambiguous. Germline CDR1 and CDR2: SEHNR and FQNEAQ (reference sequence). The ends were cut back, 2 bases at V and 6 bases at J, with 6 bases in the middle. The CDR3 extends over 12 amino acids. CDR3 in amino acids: CASSLTGDTQYF. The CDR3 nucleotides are TGTGCCAGCAGCTTAACCGGCGATACGCAGTATTTT.

This CDR3 is CASSEPGHPHNEQFF. The CDR3 region has the DNA TGTGCCAGCAGTGAACCGGGACACCCCCACAATGAGCAGTTCTTC. The rearrangement uses TRBV25-1 and TRBJ2-1; a weak D match, TRBD1 (6 bases). The germline CDR1 and CDR2 sequences are MGHDK and SYGVNS. The CDR3 is 15 residues long. V lost 2 bases and J 5 bases, leaving 13 bases between the germline ends.

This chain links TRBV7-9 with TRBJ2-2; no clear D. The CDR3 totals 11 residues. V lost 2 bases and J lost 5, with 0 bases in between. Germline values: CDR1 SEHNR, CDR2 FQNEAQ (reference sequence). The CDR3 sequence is CASSLTGELFF. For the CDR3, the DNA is TGTGCCAGCAGCTTAACCGGGGAGCTGTTTTTT.

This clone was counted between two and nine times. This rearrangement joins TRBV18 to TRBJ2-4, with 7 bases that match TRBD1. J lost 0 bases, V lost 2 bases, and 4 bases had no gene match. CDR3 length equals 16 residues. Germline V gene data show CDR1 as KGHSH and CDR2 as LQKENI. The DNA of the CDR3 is TGTGCCAGCTCACCAACGACAGGGACAGCCAAAAACATTCAGTACTTC. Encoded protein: CASSPTTGTAKNIQYF.

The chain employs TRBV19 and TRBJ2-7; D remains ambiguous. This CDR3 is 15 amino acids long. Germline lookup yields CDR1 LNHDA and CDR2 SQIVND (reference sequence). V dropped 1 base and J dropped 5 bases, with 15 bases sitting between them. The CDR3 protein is CASSIGPARWDEQYF. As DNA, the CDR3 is TGTGCCAGTAGTATAGGACCTGCGAGGTGGGACGAGCAGTACTTC.

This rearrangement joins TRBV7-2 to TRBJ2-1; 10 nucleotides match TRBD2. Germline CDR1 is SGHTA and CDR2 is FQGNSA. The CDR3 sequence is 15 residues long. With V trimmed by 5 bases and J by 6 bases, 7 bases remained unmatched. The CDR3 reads CASSRKAGGPNEQFF. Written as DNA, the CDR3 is TGTGCCAGCAGCCGTAAAGCGGGAGGGCCCAATGAGCAGTTCTTC. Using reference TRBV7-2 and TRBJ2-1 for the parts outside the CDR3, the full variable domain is GAGVSQSPSNKVTEKGKDVELRCDPISGHTALYWYRQSLGQGLEFLIYFQGNSAPDKSGLPSDRFSAERTGGSVSTLTIQRTQQEDSAVYLCASSRKAGGPNEQFFGPGTRLTVL.

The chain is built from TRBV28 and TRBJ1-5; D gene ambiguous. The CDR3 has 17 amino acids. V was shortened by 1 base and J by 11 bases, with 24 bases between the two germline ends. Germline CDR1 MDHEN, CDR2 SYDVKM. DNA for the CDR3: TGTGCCAGCAGTTTATCTCCCGGCTTAGGGTACCGGCGGGCCCAGCATTTT. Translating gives CASSLSPGLGYRRAQHF.